This TCR beta chain was obtained from a study of regulatory T cells in long-lasting Graves disease. Study-wide results and caveats: When disease was persistent, TRBV28, TRBJ1-2 and TRBJ2-5 were the favored segments.

After removal of 6 bases from V and 4 bases from J, the junction contained 8 bases not matched to a gene. Germline V CDR1 and CDR2: SQVTM, ANQGSEA. The CDR3 loop spans 14 amino acids. According to the study, TCR beta libraries were built with iRepertoire HTBI primers and CDR3-region Arm-PCR. MiXCR was run by TCRdb on the multiplex PCR reads, yielding one entry per CDR3 protein. Here the sample spans about 400,000 distinct CDR3 sequences, about 15% being singletons. This clonotype was seen ten or more times. Its antigen is undetermined. Time point here: newly diagnosed GD, antithyroid drugs for less than 3 months. Following extraction of RNA from PBMCs, that RNA was used to make the TCR library. These same records also appear under a second study, on T cells in Graves' hyperthyroidism and ophthalmopathy.

The chain combines TRBV29-1 with TRBJ2-2; 7 bases map to TRBD1. The sequence came from a woman aged 40 to 49 with Graves disease. The sequencing here drew on peripheral blood mononuclear cells (PBMCs), taken at new diagnosis, from a patient treated with antithyroid drugs. CDR3 loop: CSVVGQVATGELFF. In DNA, the CDR3 is TGCAGCGTGGTCGGACAGGTTGCCACCGGGGAGCTGTTTTTT.